The next 18 T cell receptor beta chains were all read from a single sample in a study of CD8 T cells in Susac syndrome. A quantity of roughly 0.5 to 1 ug RNA underwent reverse transcription using random hexamers. One entry per CDR3 protein, called by TCRdb with MiXCR from the immunoSEQ multiplex PCR reads. The table records around 130,000 distinct CDR3 sequences, about 93% of them present only once. The sample taken for sequencing was CD8+ T cells from PBMCs. These receptors originate from a human donor with multiple sclerosis.

J is TRBJ1-1 and V is TRBV9, with a weak D call TRBD1 (6 bases). V was pared by 4 bases and J by 5 bases, with 18 bases between. Germline lookup yields CDR1 SGDLS and CDR2 YYNGEE. There are 15 residues in the CDR3. In nucleotides, the CDR3 is TGTGCCAGCAGCCCCCTGGGGGGGCACGGGACTGAAGCTTTCTTT. Protein sequence: CASSPLGGHGTEAFF.

The J gene is TRBJ2-5, the V gene TRBV4-1; D is undetermined. CDR1 is MGHRA, CDR2 YSYEKL, per germline. The CDR3 extends over 14 amino acids. V shed 0 bases and J shed 3 bases, with 8 bases lying between them. The CDR3 loop is CASSQDSREETQYF. CDR3 in DNA: TGCGCCAGCAGCCAAGATTCCCGGGAAGAGACCCAGTACTTC.

The chain carries TRBV2 and TRBJ2-1, with a tentative D call TRBD2 (5 bases). Germline V gene data show CDR1 as SNHLY and CDR2 as FYNNEI. CDR3 length: 13 residues. Deletions cut 6 bases from V and 8 bases from J, with 14 bases between. The CDR3 DNA sequence: TGTGCCAGCAGCCGAGCGGCTTGGGATGAGCAGTTCTTC. Residues: CASSRAAWDEQFF.

V and J are TRBV19 and TRBJ2-7; D might be TRBD2 (5 bases). Trimming took off 2 bases at V and 0 bases at J, with 11 bases between the two ends. The CDR3 contains 15 residues. Germline V gene lookup returns CDR1 LNHDA and CDR2 SQIVND (reference sequence). Here the CDR3 DNA reads TGTGCCAGTAGTATAAGGAGCGGCCACTCCTACGAGCAGTACTTC. Protein product: CASSIRSGHSYEQYF.

This chain connects TRBV2 to TRBJ2-5; TRBD1 matches 10 bases. Per the germline V gene, CDR1 is SNHLY and CDR2 is FYNNEI. The CDR3 extends over 16 amino acids. V lost 5 bases, J lost 2 bases, and 8 bases stayed unmatched. The CDR3 reads CASSPGTGEAQETQYF. The CDR3 bases are TGTGCCAGCAGTCCCGGGACAGGGGAAGCTCAAGAGACCCAGTACTTC.

This clonotype came up once. This chain joins TRBV13 and TRBJ2-1, with 8 bases that match TRBD2. Germline loops: CDR1 PRHDT, CDR2 FYEKMQ (reference sequence). This CDR3 has 15 amino acids. Germline trimming cut 3 bases from V and 9 bases from J; bases unmatched to any gene: 10. The CDR3 loop reads CASSFSPGLESEQFF. DNA of the CDR3: TGTGCCAGCAGCTTCTCCCCGGGACTAGAAAGTGAGCAGTTCTTC.

Only a few counts were recorded for this clonotype. The CDR3 spells CASSLRGRGSDEQFF. The CDR3, as DNA: TGTGCCAGCAGCTTAAGAGGGAGGGGGTCAGATGAGCAGTTCTTC. The chain couples TRBV13 to TRBJ2-1, with a tentative D call TRBD2 (7 bases). V was pared by 2 bases and J by 8 bases, with 16 bases between. The CDR3 has 15 residues. CDR1 and CDR2 from the germline V gene are PRHDT and FYEKMQ (reference sequence).

The chain is built from TRBV28 and TRBJ2-3; D possibly uses TRBD1 or TRBD2 (5 bases each). Germline-derived CDR1 and CDR2 are MDHEN and SYDVKM. V lost 3 bases and J 2 bases, leaving 24 bases between the germline ends. This CDR3 contains 19 residues. CDR3 in DNA: TGTGCCAGCAGTTTCTCGCCGACCGGGACCACACCTACCACAGATACGCAGTATTTT. Residues: CASSFSPTGTTPTTDTQYF.

CDR3 nucleotide sequence: TGCAGCGTTGTCTCGTCGGCTAGAAAACTGTTTTTT. Translating gives CSVVSSARKLFF. The chain links TRBV29-1 to TRBJ1-4; D unresolved. Germline loops: CDR1 SQVTM, CDR2 ANQGSEA. The V end lost 4 bases, the J end lost 10 bases, and 13 bases lay between the germline ends. There are 12 residues in the CDR3.

The V gene is TRBV19, the J gene TRBJ1-1; D is possibly TRBD1 (5 bases). CDR1 and CDR2 from the germline V gene are LNHDA and SQIVND (reference sequence). This CDR3 region has 13 residues. Trimming took 5 bases from V and 8 from J, leaving 15 bases between them. CDR3 sequence: CASSDGAFGEAFF. The CDR3, as DNA: TGTGCCAGTAGTGACGGGGCGTTTGGGGAAGCTTTCTTT. The full variable domain, in which reference TRBV19 and TRBJ1-1 provide the parts outside the CDR3, is DGGITQSPKYLFRKEGQNVTLSCEQNLNHDAMYWYRQDPGQGLRLIYYSQIVNDFQKGDIAEGYSVSREKKESFPLTVTSAQKNPTAFYLCASSDGAFGEAFFGQGTRLTVV.

CDR3 sequence (DNA): TGCAGCGTTGAGGGACAAGCTAGCACAGATACGCAGTATTTT. It yields the protein CSVEGQASTDTQYF. The chain joins TRBV29-1 to TRBJ2-3, with a weak D call TRBD1 (6 bases). Germline V gene lookup returns CDR1 SQVTM and CDR2 ANQGSEA. CDR3 length: 14 amino acids. Trimming took off 3 bases at V and 0 bases at J, with 10 bases between the two ends.

The chain is built from TRBV4-1 and TRBJ2-7; D remains ambiguous. The ends were cut back, 1 base at V and 7 bases at J, with 11 bases in the middle. Germline V gene lookup returns CDR1 MGHRA and CDR2 YSYEKL. The CDR3 loop spans 13 amino acids. The CDR3 nucleotides read TGCGCCAGCAGCCAAGTACGAAGCCAGGAGCAGTACTTC. Amino acid sequence: CASSQVRSQEQYF.

A single count supports this clonotype. This chain connects TRBV20-1 to TRBJ1-2; no clear D gene. The CDR3 is 11 residues long. V was cut by 6 bases and J by 4 bases, with 9 bases left in between. CDR1 is DFQATT, CDR2 SNEGSKA, per germline (reference sequence). This CDR3 reads CSATESYGYTF. The CDR3 nucleotides read TGCAGTGCGACGGAAAGCTATGGCTACACCTTC.

The J gene is TRBJ2-5, the V gene TRBV6-2 or TRBV6-3; 7 positions agree with TRBD1. Trimming cost V 8 bases and J 7 bases; bases outside gene matches: 4. The CDR3 spans 11 residues. Looked up from germline, CDR1 is MNHEY and CDR2 is SVGEGT. CDR3 protein: CASLRQGTQYF. The CDR3 DNA is TGTGCCAGCCTACGACAGGGGACCCAGTACTTC.

The chain has TRBV14 and TRBJ1-1; a weak D match, TRBD1 (6 bases). With 4 bases removed from V and 4 bases from J, the gap between germline ends came to 10 bases. The CDR3 spans 13 residues. The germline gives CDR1 SGHDN, CDR2 FVKESK. Here the CDR3 reads CASSLIGGTEAFF. For the CDR3, the DNA is TGTGCCAGCAGCCTAATAGGGGGCACTGAAGCTTTCTTT.

This clonotype was picked up one time. The chain uses TRBV6-5 and TRBJ1-2, with unresolved D. Trimming left V 3 bases short and J 7 bases short, with 18 bases between. The CDR3 is 15 residues long. In germline, CDR1 is MNHEY, CDR2 SVGAGI. CDR3 DNA: TGTGCCAGCAGTTATTCCGTCGAGTCCGGAGTTGGCTACACCTTC. It yields the protein CASSYSVESGVGYTF.

This clonotype was counted only a few times. CDR3 sequence reads: CASSLSGYEQYF. CDR3 DNA sequence: TGTGCCAGCAGTTTATCAGGGTACGAGCAGTACTTC. The chain employs TRBV27 and TRBJ2-7; D is undetermined. The germline V and J ends were trimmed by 0 bases and 4 bases, with 4 bases remaining between them. Germline-derived CDR1 and CDR2 are MNHEY and SMNVEV (reference sequence). This CDR3 spans 12 amino acids.

The gene calls are TRBV25-1 and TRBJ2-1; 11 bases are shared with TRBD2. CDR1 is MGHDK, CDR2 SYGVNS, per germline. CDR3 length: 16 residues. Trimming took 4 bases from V and 5 from J; bases not matched to a gene: 7. The CDR3, as DNA: TGTGCCAGCAGTGTTGGACTAGCGGGCGATAACAATGAGCAGTTCTTC. This gives the protein CASSVGLAGDNNEQFF. Variable domain in full (rest from reference TRBV25-1 and TRBJ2-1): EADIYQTPRYLVIGTGKKITLECSQTMGHDKMYWYQQDPGMELHLIHYSYGVNSTEKGDLSSESTVSRIRTEHFPLTLESARPSHTSQYLCASSVGLAGDNNEQFFGPGTRLTVL.